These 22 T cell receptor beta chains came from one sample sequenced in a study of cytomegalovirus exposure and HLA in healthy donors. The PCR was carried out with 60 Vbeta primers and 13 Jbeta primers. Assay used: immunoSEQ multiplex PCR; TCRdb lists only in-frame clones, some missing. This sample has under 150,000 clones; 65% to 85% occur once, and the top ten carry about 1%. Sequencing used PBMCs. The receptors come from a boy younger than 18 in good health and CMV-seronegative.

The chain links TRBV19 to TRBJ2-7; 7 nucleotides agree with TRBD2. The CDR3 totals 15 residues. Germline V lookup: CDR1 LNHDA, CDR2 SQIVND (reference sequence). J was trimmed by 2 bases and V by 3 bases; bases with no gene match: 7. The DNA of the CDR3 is TGTGCCAGTAGTATCCGGGAGGTAGGGACCTACGAGCAGTACTTC. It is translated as CASSIREVGTYEQYF.

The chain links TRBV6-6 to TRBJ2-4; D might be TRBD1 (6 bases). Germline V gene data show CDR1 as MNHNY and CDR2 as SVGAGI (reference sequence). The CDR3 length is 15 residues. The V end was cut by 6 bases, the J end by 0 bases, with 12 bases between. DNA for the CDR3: TGTGCCAGCAGGTCAGGGGTACTAGCCAAAAACATTCAGTACTTC. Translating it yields CASRSGVLAKNIQYF.

CDR3: CASSEAHQGFLGNTIYF. The CDR3, as DNA: TGTGCCAGCAGTGAAGCCCATCAGGGCTTCTTGGGAAACACCATATATTTT. This chain uses TRBV2 with TRBJ1-3; possibly TRBD1 for D (5 bases). Between the trimmed V and J ends, which lost 0 bases and 4 bases, there was a span of 16 bases. This CDR3 contains 17 residues. Germline CDR1 is SNHLY and CDR2 is FYNNEI.

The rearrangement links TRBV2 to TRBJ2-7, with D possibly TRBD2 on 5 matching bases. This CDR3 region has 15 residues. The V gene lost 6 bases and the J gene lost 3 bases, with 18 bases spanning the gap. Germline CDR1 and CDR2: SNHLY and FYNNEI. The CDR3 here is CASRGRRTAHYEQYF. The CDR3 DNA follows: TGTGCCAGCAGGGGGAGAAGGACTGCTCACTACGAGCAGTACTTC.

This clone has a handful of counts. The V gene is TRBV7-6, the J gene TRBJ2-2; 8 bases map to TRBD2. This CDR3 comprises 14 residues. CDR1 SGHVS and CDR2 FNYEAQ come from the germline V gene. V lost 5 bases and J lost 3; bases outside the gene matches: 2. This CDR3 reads CASSAAGDTGELFF. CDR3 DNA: TGTGCCAGCAGCGCAGCGGGAGACACCGGGGAGCTGTTTTTT. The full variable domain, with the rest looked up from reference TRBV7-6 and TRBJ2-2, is GAGVSQSPRYKVTKRGQDVALRCDPISGHVSLYWYRQALGQGPEFLTYFNYEAQQDKSGLPNDRFSAERPEGSISTLTIQRTEQRDSAMYRCASSAAGDTGELFFGEGSRLTVL.

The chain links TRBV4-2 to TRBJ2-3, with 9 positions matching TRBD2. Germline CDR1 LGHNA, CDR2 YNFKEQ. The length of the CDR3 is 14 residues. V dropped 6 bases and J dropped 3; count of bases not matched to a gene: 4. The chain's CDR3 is CASSAGGETDTQYF. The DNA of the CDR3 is TGTGCCAGCAGTGCGGGAGGGGAAACAGATACGCAGTATTTT.

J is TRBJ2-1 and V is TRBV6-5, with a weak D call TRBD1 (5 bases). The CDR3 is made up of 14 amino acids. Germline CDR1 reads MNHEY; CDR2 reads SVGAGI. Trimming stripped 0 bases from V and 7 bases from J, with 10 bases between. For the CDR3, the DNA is TGTGCCAGCAGTTACTCACCTCAGGGTAATGAGCAGTTCTTC. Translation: CASSYSPQGNEQFF.

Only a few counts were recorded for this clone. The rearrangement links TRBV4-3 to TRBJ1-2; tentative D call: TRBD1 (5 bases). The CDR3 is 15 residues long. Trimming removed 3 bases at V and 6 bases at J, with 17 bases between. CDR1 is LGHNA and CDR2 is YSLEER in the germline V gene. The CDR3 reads CASSQKTGGGHGYTF. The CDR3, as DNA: TGCGCCAGCAGCCAGAAGACGGGGGGTGGGCATGGCTACACCTTC.

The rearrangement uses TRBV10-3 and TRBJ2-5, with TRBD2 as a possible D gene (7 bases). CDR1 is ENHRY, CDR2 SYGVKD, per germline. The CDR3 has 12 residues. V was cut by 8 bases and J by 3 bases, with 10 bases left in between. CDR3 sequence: CAIGGGEETQYF. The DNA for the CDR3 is TGTGCCATCGGGGGGGGCGAAGAGACCCAGTACTTC.

The CDR3 sequence: CAWSKREEQFF. As DNA, the CDR3 is TGTGCCTGGAGTAAACGGGAGGAGCAGTTCTTC. The chain couples TRBV30 to TRBJ2-1, with D tentatively TRBD2 (6 bases). The V gene's germline CDR1 is GTSNPN and CDR2 SVGIG (reference sequence). V dropped 2 bases and J dropped 10 bases, with 9 bases sitting between them. The CDR3 runs to 11 residues.

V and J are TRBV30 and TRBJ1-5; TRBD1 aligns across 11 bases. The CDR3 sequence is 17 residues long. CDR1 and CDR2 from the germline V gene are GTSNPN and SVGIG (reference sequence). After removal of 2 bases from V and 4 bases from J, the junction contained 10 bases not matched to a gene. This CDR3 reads CAWSPRGGTGGNQPQHF. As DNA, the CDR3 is TGTGCCTGGAGTCCACGAGGGGGGACAGGGGGGAATCAGCCCCAGCATTTT.

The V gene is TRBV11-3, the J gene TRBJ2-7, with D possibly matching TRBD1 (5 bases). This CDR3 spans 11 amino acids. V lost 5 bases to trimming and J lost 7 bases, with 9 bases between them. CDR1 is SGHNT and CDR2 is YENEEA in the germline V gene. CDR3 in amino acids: CASSPKGEQYF. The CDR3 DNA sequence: TGTGCCAGCAGCCCTAAGGGGGAGCAGTACTTC.

CDR3 in amino acids: CASSFGSSSGNTIYF. The CDR3 bases are TGCGCCAGCAGCTTCGGGTCGTCGTCTGGAAACACCATATATTTT. The chain combines TRBV5-1 with TRBJ1-3; unclear D gene. CDR3 size: 15 residues. Trimming took off 2 bases at V and 1 base at J, with 10 bases between the two ends. Germline CDR1 SGHRS, CDR2 YFSETQ.

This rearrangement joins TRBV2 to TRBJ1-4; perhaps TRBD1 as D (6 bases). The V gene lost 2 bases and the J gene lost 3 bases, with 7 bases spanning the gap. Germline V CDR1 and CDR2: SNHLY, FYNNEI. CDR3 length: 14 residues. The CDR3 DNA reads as TGTGCCAGCAGTGAACAGGGGTCTAATGAAAAACTGTTTTTT. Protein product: CASSEQGSNEKLFF. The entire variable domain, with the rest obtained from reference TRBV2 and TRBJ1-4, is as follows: EPEVTQTPSHQVTQMGQEVILRCVPISNHLYFYWYRQILGQKVEFLVSFYNNEISEKSEIFDDQFSVERPDGSNFTLKIRSTKLEDSAMYFCASSEQGSNEKLFFGSGTQLSVL.

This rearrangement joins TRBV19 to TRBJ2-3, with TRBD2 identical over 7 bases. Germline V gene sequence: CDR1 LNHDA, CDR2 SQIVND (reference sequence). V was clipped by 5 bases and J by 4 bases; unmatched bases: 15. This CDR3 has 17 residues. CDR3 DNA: TGTGCCAGTAGTTCCGCCCAGCTGGGCGCGGGGGCAGATACGCAGTATTTT. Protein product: CASSSAQLGAGADTQYF.

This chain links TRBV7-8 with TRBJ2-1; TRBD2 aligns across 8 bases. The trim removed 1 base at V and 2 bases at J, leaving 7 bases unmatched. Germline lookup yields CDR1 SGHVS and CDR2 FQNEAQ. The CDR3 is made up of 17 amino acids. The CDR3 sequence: CASSLGTSPTAYNEQFF. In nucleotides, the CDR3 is TGTGCCAGCAGCTTAGGGACTAGCCCCACAGCCTACAATGAGCAGTTCTTC.

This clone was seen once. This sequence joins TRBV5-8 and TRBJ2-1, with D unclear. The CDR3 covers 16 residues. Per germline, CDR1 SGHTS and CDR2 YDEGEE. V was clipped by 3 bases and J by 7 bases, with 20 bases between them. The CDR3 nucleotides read TGTGCCAGCAGCTCCGTTCCCCCGGCGGCGTATAATGAGCAGTTCTTC. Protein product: CASSSVPPAAYNEQFF.

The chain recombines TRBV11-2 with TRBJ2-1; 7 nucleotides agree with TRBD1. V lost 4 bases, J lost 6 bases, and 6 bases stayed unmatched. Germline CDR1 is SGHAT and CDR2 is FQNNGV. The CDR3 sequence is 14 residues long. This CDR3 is CASSSTGAGNEQFF. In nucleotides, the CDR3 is TGTGCCAGCAGCTCTACAGGGGCAGGCAATGAGCAGTTCTTC.

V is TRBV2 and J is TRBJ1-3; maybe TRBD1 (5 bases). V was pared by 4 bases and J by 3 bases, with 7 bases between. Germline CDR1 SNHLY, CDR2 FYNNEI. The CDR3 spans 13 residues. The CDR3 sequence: CASSGGYGNTIYF. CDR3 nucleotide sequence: TGTGCCAGCAGTGGGGGCTATGGAAACACCATATATTTT.

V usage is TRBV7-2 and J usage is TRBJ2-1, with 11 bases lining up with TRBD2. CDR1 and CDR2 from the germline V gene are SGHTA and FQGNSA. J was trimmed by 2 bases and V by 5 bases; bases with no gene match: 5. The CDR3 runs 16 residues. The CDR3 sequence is CASSTTSGSTYNEQFF. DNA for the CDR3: TGTGCCAGCAGCACTACTAGCGGGAGTACCTACAATGAGCAGTTCTTC.

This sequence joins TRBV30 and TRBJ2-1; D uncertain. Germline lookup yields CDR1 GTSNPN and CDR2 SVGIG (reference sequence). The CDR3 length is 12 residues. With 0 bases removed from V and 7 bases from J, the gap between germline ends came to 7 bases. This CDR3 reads CAWSVSRNEQFF. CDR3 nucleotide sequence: TGTGCCTGGAGTGTAAGTAGAAATGAGCAGTTCTTC.

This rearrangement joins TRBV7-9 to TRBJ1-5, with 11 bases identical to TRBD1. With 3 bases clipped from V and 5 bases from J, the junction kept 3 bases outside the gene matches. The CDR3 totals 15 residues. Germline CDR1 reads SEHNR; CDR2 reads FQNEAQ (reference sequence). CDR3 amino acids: CASSFTGQGDQPQHF. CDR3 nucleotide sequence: TGTGCCAGCAGCTTTACGGGACAGGGGGATCAGCCCCAGCATTTT. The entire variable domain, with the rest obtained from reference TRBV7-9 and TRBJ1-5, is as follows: DTGVSQNPRHKITKRGQNVTFRCDPISEHNRLYWYRQTLGQGPEFLTYFQNEAQLEKSRLLSDRFSAERPKGSFSTLEIQRTEQGDSAMYLCASSFTGQGDQPQHFGDGTRLSIL.